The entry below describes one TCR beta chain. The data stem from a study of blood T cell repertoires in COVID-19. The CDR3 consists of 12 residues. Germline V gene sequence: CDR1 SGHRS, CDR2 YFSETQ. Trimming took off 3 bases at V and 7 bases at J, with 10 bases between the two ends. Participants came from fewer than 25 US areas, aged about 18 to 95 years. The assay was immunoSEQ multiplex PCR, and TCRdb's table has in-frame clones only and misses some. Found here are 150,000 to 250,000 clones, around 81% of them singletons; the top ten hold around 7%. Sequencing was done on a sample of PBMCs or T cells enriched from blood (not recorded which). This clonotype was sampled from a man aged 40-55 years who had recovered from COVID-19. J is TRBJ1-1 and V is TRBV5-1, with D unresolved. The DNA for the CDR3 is TGCGCCAGCAGCTCGGATGGGAGTGAAGCTTTCTTT. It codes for CASSSDGSEAFF.